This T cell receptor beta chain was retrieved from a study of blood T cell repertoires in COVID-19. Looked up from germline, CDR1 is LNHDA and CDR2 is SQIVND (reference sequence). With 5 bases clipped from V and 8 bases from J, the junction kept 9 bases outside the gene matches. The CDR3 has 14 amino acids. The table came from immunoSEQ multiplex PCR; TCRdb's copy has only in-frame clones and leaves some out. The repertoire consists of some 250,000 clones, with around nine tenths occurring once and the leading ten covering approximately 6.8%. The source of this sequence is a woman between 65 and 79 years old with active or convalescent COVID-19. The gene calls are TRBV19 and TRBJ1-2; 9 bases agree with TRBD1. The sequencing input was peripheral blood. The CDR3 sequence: CASSSGQGRYGYTF. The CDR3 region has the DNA TGTGCCAGTAGTTCTGGACAGGGGAGATACGGCTACACCTTC.